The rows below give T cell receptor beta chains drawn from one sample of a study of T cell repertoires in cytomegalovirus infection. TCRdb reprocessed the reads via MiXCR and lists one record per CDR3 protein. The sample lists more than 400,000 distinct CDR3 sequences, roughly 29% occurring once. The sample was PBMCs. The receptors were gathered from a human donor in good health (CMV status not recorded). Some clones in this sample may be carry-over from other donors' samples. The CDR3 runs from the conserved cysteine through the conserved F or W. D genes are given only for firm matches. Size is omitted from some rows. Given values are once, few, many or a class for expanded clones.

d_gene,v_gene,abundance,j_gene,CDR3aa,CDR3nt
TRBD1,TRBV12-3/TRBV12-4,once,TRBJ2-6,CASTPPSGTGGYGANVLTF,TGTGCCAGCACCCCACCGTCGGGGACAGGGGGCTATGGGGCCAACGTCCTGACTTTC
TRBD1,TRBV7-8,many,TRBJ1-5,CASSLGTQGASNQPQHF,TGTGCCAGCAGCTTAGGGACCCAGGGGGCTAGCAATCAGCCCCAGCATTTT
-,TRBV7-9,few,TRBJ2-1,CASSLASPRFYNEQFF,TGTGCCAGCAGCTTAGCTTCCCCCCGTTTCTACAATGAGCAGTTCTTC
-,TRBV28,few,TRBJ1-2,CASSRAERYYGYTF,TGTGCCAGCAGTCGGGCCGAACGGTACTATGGCTACACCTTC
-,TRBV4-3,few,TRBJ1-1,CASSQDYRNTEAFF,TGCGCCAGCAGCCAAGATTACAGGAACACTGAAGCTTTCTTT
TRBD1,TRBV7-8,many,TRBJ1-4,CASSTTLPGGAREKLFF,TGTGCCAGCAGCACTACGCTTCCAGGGGGCGCCCGGGAAAAACTGTTTTTT
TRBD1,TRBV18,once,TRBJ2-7,CASSPTPGGFYEQYF,TGTGCCAGCTCACCAACGCCAGGGGGCTTCTACGAGCAGTACTTC
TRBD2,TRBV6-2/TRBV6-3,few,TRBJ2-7,CASQGLAASYEQYF,TGTGCCAGCCAAGGACTAGCGGCTTCCTACGAGCAGTACTTC
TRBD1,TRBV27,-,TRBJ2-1,CASSLPGQPLGF,TGTGCCAGCAGTTTACCGGGACAGCCTCTAGGCTTC
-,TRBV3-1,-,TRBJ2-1,CASSQDGSWEQFF,TGTGCCAGCAGCCAAGATGGGAGCTGGGAGCAGTTCTTC
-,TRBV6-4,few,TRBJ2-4,CASSPRIQPKDIQYF,TGTGCCAGCAGTCCAAGGATACAACCTAAAGACATTCAGTACTTC
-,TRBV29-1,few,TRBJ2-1,CSVDAAPYNEQFF,TGCAGCGTTGACGCGGCCCCCTACAATGAGCAGTTCTTC
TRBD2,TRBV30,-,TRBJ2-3,CAWSPGLAGGPDTQYF,TGTGCCTGGAGTCCCGGACTAGCGGGAGGGCCAGATACGCAGTATTTT
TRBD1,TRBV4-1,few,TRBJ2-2,CASSQEGQGHTGELFF,TGCGCCAGCAGCCAAGAGGGACAGGGTCACACCGGGGAGCTGTTTTTT
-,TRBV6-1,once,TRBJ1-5,CASSESLEGNQPQHF,TGTGCCAGCAGTGAATCGTTGGAGGGCAATCAGCCCCAGCATTTT
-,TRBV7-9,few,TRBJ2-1,CASSLGQFNEQFF,TGTGCCAGCAGCTTAGGACAGTTCAATGAGCAGTTCTTC